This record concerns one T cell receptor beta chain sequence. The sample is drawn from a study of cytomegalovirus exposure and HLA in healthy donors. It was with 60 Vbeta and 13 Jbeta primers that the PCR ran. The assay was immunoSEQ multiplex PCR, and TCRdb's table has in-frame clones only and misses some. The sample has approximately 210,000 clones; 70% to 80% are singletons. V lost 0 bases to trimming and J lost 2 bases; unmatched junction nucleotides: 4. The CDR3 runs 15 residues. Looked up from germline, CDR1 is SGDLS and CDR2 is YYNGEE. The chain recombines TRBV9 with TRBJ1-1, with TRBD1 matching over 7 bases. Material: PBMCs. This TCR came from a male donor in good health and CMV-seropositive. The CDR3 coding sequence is TGTGCCAGCAGCGTAGTCGGGACAGCTAACACTGAAGCTTTCTTT. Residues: CASSVVGTANTEAFF. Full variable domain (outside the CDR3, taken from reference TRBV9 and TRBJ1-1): DSGVTQTPKHLITATGQRVTLRCSPRSGDLSVYWYQQSLDQGLQFLIQYYNGEERAKGNILERFSAQQFPDLHSELNLSSLELGDSALYFCASSVVGTANTEAFFGQGTRLTVV.